The source of this T cell receptor (beta chain) is a study of CD8+CD57+ T cells in acquired aplastic anemia. Study information: CD4+ and CD8+ cells, once sorted, gave DNA averaging around 3.4 ug.

TCR beta VDJ and CDR3 profiling used genomic DNA as template. TCRdb analysed the reads with MiXCR anew, one entry per CDR3 protein. There are around 250,000 distinct CDR3 sequences in the sample; roughly 82% occur only once, and 40% to 55% lies in the top ten. About this clonotype: Its antigen is unknown. A read error may produce the germline difference seen at one junction end.

Study-wide findings and caveats: No significant difference in CD8+ Simpson's diversity was found between patients and controls. Comparison of patients with controls identified around 30 shared CD8+ CDR3 sequences.

CDR3 size: 14 residues. From germline, CDR1 is SGHVS and CDR2 FQNEAQ. Patients included in sequencing had previously demonstrated CD8+CD57+ cell expansion by flow cytometry. Each patient had severe acquired aplastic anemia. This receptor was taken from a human donor with aplastic anemia. The chain recombines TRBV7-8 with TRBJ2-1; no firm D call. The sequencing input was sorted CD4+, CD8+, or CD8+CD57+ T cells (not recorded which) from PBMCs. CDR3 in amino acids: CASSSTSYSSYYDF. CDR3 sequence (DNA): TGTGCCAGCAGCTCGACGTCCTACTCCAGCTACTACGACTTC.